The clone carrying this T cell receptor (beta chain) was found a few times. Its specificity is unknown. PCR was performed using 60 Vbeta and 13 Jbeta primers. Some clones are missing from TCRdb's copy, which holds only in-frame ones; the method was immunoSEQ multiplex PCR. The data contain 190,000 or so clones, about four fifths of them singletons. This entry comes from a study of cytomegalovirus exposure and HLA in healthy donors. Study-wide results and limits: The likely origin of a cluster of highly shared sequence variants was a sequencing artifact.

CDR1 and CDR2 from the germline V gene are MNHNS and SASEGT. V was clipped by 4 bases and J by 11 bases; unmatched bases: 8. The CDR3 covers 13 residues. The TCR comes from a man between 50 and 59 years old in good health and CMV-seronegative. The specimen sequenced was PBMCs. V gene TRBV6-1 combines with J gene TRBJ1-1; 9 nucleotides align to TRBD1. The CDR3 nucleotides are TGTGCCAGCAGTGGACAGGGGGACAGCACGGCTTTCTTT. Translation: CASSGQGDSTAFF.